Listed below are T cell receptor beta chains from one sample, sequenced in a study of graft-versus-host responses after intestinal transplantation. Measured with immunoSEQ multiplex PCR; TCRdb has only the in-frame clones, and not every one. Altogether 95,000 to 110,000 clones are present, 87% being singletons, with the ten largest covering about 0.75%. The antigens of these receptors remain unknown. Here the sequenced sample was unstimulated CD4+ T cells sorted from spleen or lymph node cells, taken before transplant. The receptors shown here come from a human donor who was the organ donor for an intestinal transplant. CDR3s leave out the opening cysteine and the closing phenylalanine or tryptophan. The order of the fields is CDR3 protein, V gene.

ASSQILAASSYNEQF TRBV4-1
ATSRDSGLRPQH TRBV15
ASSPMTNTGELF TRBV7-9
ARDRGHEQY TRBV5-1
ASSELTRQWHTEAF TRBV2
ASSLTGGPNEQF TRBV5-1
ASSIGGSFNEQF TRBV19
ASSLAAGARTDTQY TRBV5-1
ASSLGQGAYEQY TRBV7-7
SVYFRVRNEQF TRBV29-1
ASSSGRLAGNEQF TRBV7-9
ASSPRGTPPYKQY TRBV7-9
VRSLVTRVSSYNSPLH TRBV7-5
ATAWDSRSEQY TRBV6-6
ASSLAGTGELF TRBV7-2
ASSVYGQGVTEAF TRBV27
ASSVQGDSYEQY TRBV9
ASSSGLAGGDTQY TRBV7-2
ASSQPGTTNTEAF TRBV4-1
ASIHSWGTSTYEQY TRBV27
ASSRNRGDTEAF TRBV19
ASSLGQGVHEQF TRBV5-1
ASSSNSGKQY TRBV11-3
ASSLGQGDQPQH TRBV7-2